The 28 T cell receptor beta chains below come from one sample, sequenced in a study of cytomegalovirus exposure and HLA in healthy donors. It was with 60 Vbeta and 13 Jbeta primers that the PCR ran. The assay was immunoSEQ multiplex PCR, and TCRdb's table has in-frame clones only and misses some. The sample includes about 160,000 clones. The sequencing sample was made of PBMCs. Receptor source: a man aged 25-40 years in good health and CMV-seronegative.

The chain is built from TRBV27 and TRBJ1-5; D unclear. The germline gives CDR1 MNHEY, CDR2 SMNVEV (reference sequence). There are 16 residues in the CDR3. Trimming took off 4 bases at V and 0 bases at J, with 13 bases between the two ends. The DNA for the CDR3 is TGTGCCAGCAGTTCCGAACCGGCGGATAGCAATCAGCCCCAGCATTTT. Encoded protein: CASSSEPADSNQPQHF.

V gene TRBV4-1 combines with J gene TRBJ1-5, with TRBD1 matching 8 bases. V gave up 1 base and J gave up 4 bases; unmatched junction bases: 12. The CDR3 consists of 18 residues. CDR1 and CDR2 from the germline V gene are MGHRA and YSYEKL. CDR3 sequence reads: CASSQVTDRVHPNQPQHF. In nucleotides, the CDR3 is TGCGCCAGCAGCCAAGTGACGGACAGGGTCCACCCAAATCAGCCCCAGCATTTT.

The chain links TRBV6-5 to TRBJ1-1; D unclear. The CDR3 runs to 12 residues. V shed 2 bases and J shed 7 bases, with 8 bases lying between them. In germline, CDR1 is MNHEY, CDR2 SVGAGI. CDR3 bases: TGTGCCAGCAGTTACAGTCCCGGTGAAGCTTTCTTT. Amino acid sequence: CASSYSPGEAFF.

The genes are TRBV6-5 and TRBJ2-5; maybe TRBD1 (6 bases). Between the trimmed V and J ends, which lost 6 bases and 5 bases, there was a span of 10 bases. The CDR3 runs to 12 residues. The germline V gene has CDR1 MNHEY and CDR2 SVGAGI. DNA for the CDR3: TGTGCCAGCAGACAGGGAATCGAGACCCAGTACTTC. This sequence encodes CASRQGIETQYF.

V gene TRBV9 combines with J gene TRBJ1-1; a weak D match, TRBD1 (6 bases). With 3 bases removed from V and 2 bases from J, the gap between germline ends came to 11 bases. This CDR3 is built from 14 residues. Germline V gene sequence: CDR1 SGDLS, CDR2 YYNGEE. The CDR3 sequence: CASSGQVQNTEAFF. The CDR3 coding sequence is TGTGCCAGCAGCGGACAGGTCCAAAACACTGAAGCTTTCTTT.

J is TRBJ1-1 and V is TRBV4-2, with 7 nucleotides matching TRBD1. Germline CDR1 and CDR2: LGHNA and YNFKEQ. V dropped 1 base and J dropped 7; count of bases not matched to a gene: 6. The CDR3 has 14 residues. The DNA for the CDR3 is TGTGCCAGCAGCCAAGCGGGACAGTCTAATGAAGCTTTCTTT. As protein: CASSQAGQSNEAFF.

J is TRBJ1-1 and V is TRBV11-2, with a possible D match to TRBD1 (5 bases). This CDR3 has 15 residues. Trimming shortened V by 4 bases and J by 3 bases, and 15 bases separated the two germline ends. The germline V gene encodes CDR1 SGHAT and CDR2 FQNNGV. Here the CDR3 DNA reads TGTGCCAGCAGCTCCTCAGACAGCGGGGACACTGAAGCTTTCTTT. Protein: CASSSSDSGDTEAFF.

The chain carries TRBV29-1 and TRBJ2-6; tentatively, D is TRBD1 (5 bases). This CDR3 region has 19 residues. V was trimmed by 2 bases and J by 0 bases, leaving 20 bases between them. Looked up from germline, CDR1 is SQVTM and CDR2 is ANQGSEA. As DNA, the CDR3 is TGCAGCGTTGAAATTTGGCCCCGCGACAGTTACTCTGGGGCCAACGTCCTGACTTTC. This sequence encodes CSVEIWPRDSYSGANVLTF.

The chain joins TRBV10-3 to TRBJ2-3; weak D call: TRBD2 (6 bases). The CDR3 contains 15 residues. Germline CDR1 ENHRY, CDR2 SYGVKD. Trimming pared 6 bases from V and 4 bases from J, leaving 17 bases between. The CDR3 spells CAIRRGGGSPDTQYF. In nucleotides, the CDR3 is TGTGCCATCAGGAGGGGAGGAGGGAGCCCAGATACGCAGTATTTT.

The J gene is TRBJ2-5, the V gene TRBV19; 7 bases align to TRBD2. Unmatched junction bases numbered 13, after V lost 9 bases and J lost 3 bases. Germline CDR1 LNHDA, CDR2 SQIVND (reference sequence). The CDR3 loop spans 15 amino acids. CDR3 in DNA: TGTGCCAGCCGACGGGGGGTCGGATATAAAGAGACCCAGTACTTC. It codes for CASRRGVGYKETQYF.

The chain carries TRBV5-1 and TRBJ1-4; 9 bases match TRBD1. Germline lookup yields CDR1 SGHRS and CDR2 YFSETQ. Trimming took 2 bases from V and 2 from J; bases not matched to a gene: 4. The CDR3 is 16 residues long. In DNA, the CDR3 is TGCGCCAGCAGCTTAAGACAGGGGGGGACTAATGAAAAACTGTTTTTT. Its translation is CASSLRQGGTNEKLFF.

The J gene is TRBJ2-7, the V gene TRBV19; D gene uncertain. The germline V gene encodes CDR1 LNHDA and CDR2 SQIVND (reference sequence). This CDR3 is built from 14 residues. The V and J ends lost 3 bases and 2 bases respectively, with 11 bases between them. The CDR3 nucleotides are TGTGCCAGTAGTATCTCCTCGGTTACCTACGAGCAGTACTTC. It codes for CASSISSVTYEQYF.

The rearrangement uses TRBV7-9 and TRBJ1-2; TRBD1 aligns across 10 bases. With V trimmed by 4 bases and J by 4 bases, 6 bases remained unmatched. CDR3 length: 15 amino acids. Germline lookup yields CDR1 SEHNR and CDR2 FQNEAQ (reference sequence). The CDR3: CASSYPDRGVYGYTF. CDR3 nucleotide sequence: TGTGCCAGCAGCTATCCGGACAGGGGGGTCTATGGCTACACCTTC.

The chain employs TRBV5-1 and TRBJ1-2, with 9 bases that match TRBD1. This CDR3 has 16 amino acids. V lost 3 bases to trimming and J lost 6 bases; unmatched junction nucleotides: 12. Germline V lookup: CDR1 SGHRS, CDR2 YFSETQ. In DNA form, the CDR3 reads TGCGCCAGCAGCTCTCCGGGACAGGGAGTATTTAATGGCTACACCTTC. This sequence encodes CASSSPGQGVFNGYTF.

The chain couples TRBV19 to TRBJ1-4; 7 bases match TRBD1. Germline V lookup: CDR1 LNHDA, CDR2 SQIVND (reference sequence). The CDR3 loop spans 15 amino acids. V trimming: 3 bases; J trimming: 8 bases; junction bases outside the gene matches: 9. The CDR3 region is CASSIGGGTEEKLFF. The CDR3 region has the DNA TGTGCCAGTAGTATTGGCGGCGGGACAGAAGAAAAACTGTTTTTT.

This chain connects TRBV9 to TRBJ1-1; 10 positions match TRBD1. V lost 5 bases, J lost 3 bases, and 4 bases stayed unmatched. Germline loops: CDR1 SGDLS, CDR2 YYNGEE. The CDR3 spans 14 residues. In DNA, the CDR3 is TGTGCCAGCAGAGGCGGACAGGGGGACACTGAAGCTTTCTTT. Translation: CASRGGQGDTEAFF. The whole variable domain, remainder taken from reference TRBV9 and TRBJ1-1, is DSGVTQTPKHLITATGQRVTLRCSPRSGDLSVYWYQQSLDQGLQFLIQYYNGEERAKGNILERFSAQQFPDLHSELNLSSLELGDSALYFCASRGGQGDTEAFFGQGTRLTVV.

This chain uses TRBV4-1 with TRBJ1-2; 7 bases fit TRBD1. Germline loops: CDR1 MGHRA, CDR2 YSYEKL. The CDR3 spans 20 residues. J was trimmed by 0 bases and V by 1 base; bases with no gene match: 17. The CDR3, as DNA: TGCGCCAGCAGCCAAGGACCCCTGGACAGGAAAGGGTGGACTAACTATGGCTACACCTTC. Residues: CASSQGPLDRKGWTNYGYTF.

This sequence joins TRBV7-9 and TRBJ1-4, with D possibly being TRBD1 (5 bases). V gave up 6 bases and J gave up 7 bases, with 12 bases separating them. The CDR3 totals 13 residues. The germline CDR1 and CDR2 sequences are SEHNR and FQNEAQ (reference sequence). The CDR3 DNA is TGTGCCAGCAGGCCGAGGGGAGGTGAAAAACTGTTTTTT. This encodes CASRPRGGEKLFF. Combining the CDR3 with reference TRBV7-9 and TRBJ1-4 gives the whole variable domain DTGVSQNPRHKITKRGQNVTFRCDPISEHNRLYWYRQTLGQGPEFLTYFQNEAQLEKSRLLSDRFSAERPKGSFSTLEIQRTEQGDSAMYLCASRPRGGEKLFFGSGTQLSVL.

The chain is built from TRBV30 and TRBJ2-7; 7 bases are shared with TRBD2. The J segment lost 0 bases and the V segment lost 3 bases, leaving 8 bases of the junction unmatched. CDR1 and CDR2 from the germline V gene are GTSNPN and SVGIG (reference sequence). The CDR3 spans 15 residues. CDR3 loop: CAWSAGLGTSYEQYF. The CDR3 nucleotides read TGTGCCTGGAGCGCAGGACTAGGGACCTCCTACGAGCAGTACTTC.

V and J are TRBV2 and TRBJ2-5, with 12 bases identical to TRBD2. This CDR3 spans 16 amino acids. The ends lost 7 bases at V and 1 base at J; junction bases unmatched: 7. Germline V gene sequence: CDR1 SNHLY, CDR2 FYNNEI. In DNA, the CDR3 is TGTGCCAGCAACCCGACTAGCGGGAGATCCCAAGAGACCCAGTACTTC. Its translation: CASNPTSGRSQETQYF.

The chain employs TRBV5-5 and TRBJ1-4, with 10 bases lining up with TRBD1. Trimming took 3 bases from V and 6 from J; bases not matched to a gene: 8. The CDR3 spans 16 residues. Germline V gene data show CDR1 as SGHKS and CDR2 as YYEKEE (reference sequence). This chain's CDR3 is CASSWGTGEEDEKLFF. CDR3 coding DNA: TGTGCCAGCAGCTGGGGGACAGGGGAGGAGGATGAAAAACTGTTTTTT.

This chain joins TRBV7-2 and TRBJ2-7, with 9 bases matching TRBD2. Germline V CDR1 and CDR2: SGHTA, FQGNSA. After removal of 2 bases from V and 2 bases from J, the junction contained 4 bases not matched to a gene. The CDR3 runs to 15 residues. CDR3 protein: CASSLWLAGPYEQYF. DNA of the CDR3: TGTGCCAGCAGCTTATGGCTAGCGGGACCCTACGAGCAGTACTTC.

This chain connects TRBV10-3 to TRBJ1-2, with TRBD1 as a possible D gene (5 bases). The CDR3 covers 14 residues. The V and J ends lost 8 bases and 4 bases respectively, with 17 bases between them. CDR1 ENHRY and CDR2 SYGVKD come from the germline V gene. The CDR3 sequence is CAIAPQAVGYGYTF. Here the CDR3 DNA reads TGTGCCATCGCACCACAGGCGGTGGGCTATGGCTACACCTTC.

The V call is TRBV9, the J call TRBJ1-1; no definite D call. V was trimmed by 6 bases and J by 1 base, leaving 10 bases between them. Germline CDR1 is SGDLS and CDR2 is YYNGEE. The CDR3 is made up of 13 amino acids. CDR3 nucleotides: TGTGCCAGCACCAGGATATCGAACACTGAAGCTTTCTTT. It encodes CASTRISNTEAFF.

The V and J genes are TRBV5-4 and TRBJ2-7; a weak D match, TRBD2 (6 bases). The CDR3 sequence is 16 residues long. V was trimmed by 0 bases and J by 3 bases, leaving 16 bases between them. The germline V gene encodes CDR1 SGHNT and CDR2 YYREEE (reference sequence). DNA for the CDR3: TGTGCCAGCAGCTTGGCCGCCGGGCTAGCGAGCTACGAGCAGTACTTC. Translating gives CASSLAAGLASYEQYF.

The chain is built from TRBV2 and TRBJ1-5; 11 nucleotides agree with TRBD1. Germline V lookup: CDR1 SNHLY, CDR2 FYNNEI. This CDR3 has 17 amino acids. The junction had 8 bases not matched to a gene; V was cut back by 1 base and J by 6 bases. In DNA, the CDR3 is TGTGCCAGCAGTGAAGTAGGACAGGGGGCGCGAATTCAGCCCCAGCATTTT. Encoded protein: CASSEVGQGARIQPQHF.

The chain recombines TRBV30 with TRBJ1-3; weak D call: TRBD1 (5 bases). Germline CDR1 is GTSNPN and CDR2 is SVGIG (reference sequence). Trimming shortened V by 2 bases and J by 2 bases, and 16 bases separated the two germline ends. The CDR3 extends over 16 amino acids. CDR3 residues: CAWSLAGASTGNTIYF. CDR3 coding DNA: TGTGCCTGGAGTTTGGCTGGGGCGTCAACTGGAAACACCATATATTTT.

This chain connects TRBV5-1 to TRBJ1-1; 11 positions match TRBD1. J was trimmed by 9 bases and V by 6 bases; bases with no gene match: 7. The CDR3 totals 13 residues. CDR1 is SGHRS and CDR2 is YFSETQ in the germline V gene. The CDR3 region is CASTSGTGGKAFF. The CDR3 coding sequence is TGCGCCAGCACAAGTGGGACAGGGGGGAAAGCTTTCTTT.